This entry lists 10 T cell receptor beta chains sequenced from one sample in a study of shared clonotypes between healthy human individuals (TCRdb year 2020). The library was produced with the immunoSEQ multiplex PCR assay. The immuneACCESS repertoire file appears here via TCRdb, limited to in-frame rearrangements. These files lack a portion of the clones; in checked studies, under half of the deficit traces to unresolved V genes, and the cause of the others is not known. The sample records around 550,000 clones, 90% to 95% of which are singletons. The ten largest clones capture 0.11% of the sample. For the CD8 naive samples, CD45RO-negative cells were positively selected for CCR7, yielding a CD45RA+CCR7+ population from which TemRA cells were excluded. The source material was naive CD8+ T cells sorted from blood. The cell subset or site label corresponds to: CD45RA+CCR7+. The receptors here all came from a woman in her 30s in good health.

The genes are TRBV2 and TRBJ2-7; D call uncertain. CDR3 size: 13 residues. CDR1 is SNHLY, CDR2 FYNNEI, per germline. Trimming cost V 5 bases and J 2 bases, with 10 bases left between them. The CDR3: CASSSQVTYEQYF. The CDR3 DNA reads as TGTGCCAGCAGTTCCCAGGTGACCTACGAGCAGTACTTC.

V gene TRBV4-1 combines with J gene TRBJ2-7; no firm D call. Trimming shortened V by 4 bases and J by 5 bases, and 15 bases separated the two germline ends. CDR1 and CDR2 (germline): MGHRA, YSYEKL. This CDR3 has 14 amino acids. CDR3 sequence: CASSRISIEDEQYF. The CDR3, as DNA: TGCGCCAGCAGCCGCATTTCGATTGAGGACGAGCAGTACTTC.

The chain links TRBV6-5 to TRBJ2-2, with D tentatively TRBD2 (5 bases). The V and J ends lost 2 bases and 7 bases respectively, with 14 bases between them. CDR3 length equals 15 residues. Germline loops: CDR1 MNHEY, CDR2 SVGAGI. The chain's CDR3 is CASSYSREGYGELFF. DNA for the CDR3: TGTGCCAGCAGTTACAGCCGTGAGGGATACGGGGAGCTGTTTTTT.

The chain joins TRBV19 to TRBJ2-1; no clear D. Germline loops: CDR1 LNHDA, CDR2 SQIVND (reference sequence). V was trimmed by 2 bases and J by 7 bases, leaving 9 bases between them. The CDR3 spans 13 residues. CDR3 coding DNA: TGTGCCAGTAGTATATCGGCCGGGAATGAGCAGTTCTTC. It codes for CASSISAGNEQFF.

For this clone: Other nucleotide sequences from this sample produce the same CDR3. The rearrangement links TRBV29-1 to TRBJ2-7; the D gene is possibly TRBD1 (5 bases). The CDR3 loop spans 15 amino acids. The germline V and J ends were trimmed by 0 bases and 2 bases, with 14 bases remaining between them. Germline CDR1 reads SQVTM; CDR2 reads ANQGSEA. The CDR3 loop is CSVEDRTGGPYEQYF. CDR3 bases: TGCAGCGTTGAAGATCGAACAGGTGGACCCTACGAGCAGTACTTC.

The V gene is TRBV15, the J gene TRBJ2-3; a possible D gene is TRBD1 (6 bases). V shed 2 bases and J shed 1 base, with 10 bases lying between them. The CDR3 contains 15 residues. Germline CDR1 and CDR2: LNHNV and YYDKDF (reference sequence). Written as DNA, the CDR3 is TGTGCCACCAGCAGACTCCGGACAGGCACAGATACGCAGTATTTT. Its protein product is CATSRLRTGTDTQYF.

This chain uses TRBV28 with TRBJ2-3, with D perhaps TRBD1 (5 bases). The CDR3 spans 15 residues. Trimming took 1 base from V and 5 from J, leaving 13 bases between them. Germline-derived CDR1 and CDR2 are MDHEN and SYDVKM. Here the CDR3 DNA reads TGTGCCAGCAGTTTATCGGGCAGGGTAGGAGATACGCAGTATTTT. Its translation is CASSLSGRVGDTQYF.

The chain employs TRBV28 and TRBJ2-1, with no clear D. Trimming stripped 2 bases from V and 4 bases from J, with 6 bases between. The germline CDR1 and CDR2 sequences are MDHEN and SYDVKM. The CDR3 runs 13 residues. The CDR3 loop reads CASSLRVYNEQFF. In DNA, the CDR3 is TGTGCCAGCAGTTTAAGGGTTTACAATGAGCAGTTCTTC.

The rearrangement joins TRBV2 to TRBJ2-7; possible D gene TRBD1, 5 bases. Trimming shortened V by 6 bases and J by 0 bases, and 15 bases separated the two germline ends. Per germline, CDR1 SNHLY and CDR2 FYNNEI. The CDR3 has 15 amino acids. CDR3 nucleotides: TGTGCCAGCAGCCCGTCAGGGAAGAGCTCCTACGAGCAGTACTTC. Translated: CASSPSGKSSYEQYF.

The V and J genes are TRBV5-5 and TRBJ2-7; 9 nucleotides agree with TRBD1. This CDR3 has 14 residues. V gave up 3 bases and J gave up 3 bases; unmatched junction bases: 4. Germline V gene data show CDR1 as SGHKS and CDR2 as YYEKEE (reference sequence). CDR3 nucleotide sequence: TGTGCCAGCAGCTATCCGGGACAGGGCTACGAGCAGTACTTC. Its translation is CASSYPGQGYEQYF.